These 32 T cell receptor beta chains came from one sample sequenced in a study of Graves' ophthalmopathy and Graves' hyperthyroidism. Amplification of TCR beta CDR3 regions used RNA transcripts. HTBI-primed RT-PCR formed the first round, and a multiplex PCR formed the second. TCRdb used MiXCR to reprocess the multiplex PCR reads, holding one entry per CDR3 protein. The sample records about 740,000 distinct CDR3 sequences, about 44% being singletons. The sequenced sample consisted of peripheral blood. These receptors were taken from an adult man with Graves' ophthalmopathy.

This clonotype was seen a few times. The chain has TRBV7-6 and TRBJ2-7, with 10 bases fitting TRBD2. Per the germline V gene, CDR1 is SGHVS and CDR2 is FNYEAQ. CDR3 length: 15 amino acids. With 10 bases clipped from V and 5 bases from J, the junction kept 14 bases outside the gene matches. CDR3 bases: TGTGCCACCACACCAATAAGCGGGAGGGCCCACGAGCAGTACTTC. It encodes CATTPISGRAHEQYF.

This clonotype was detected a few times. The chain employs TRBV19 and TRBJ2-1; 10 bases agree with TRBD1. J gave up 6 bases and V 3 bases, and 5 bases lay outside the gene matches. The CDR3 consists of 15 residues. Germline assignment: CDR1 LNHDA and CDR2 SQIVND (reference sequence). The CDR3: CASSIRTGGGNEQFF. CDR3 nucleotide sequence: TGTGCCAGTAGTATCCGGACAGGGGGAGGCAATGAGCAGTTCTTC.

Details on this clonotype: A read error is likely, as this CDR3 ends without the conserved phenylalanine or tryptophan. CDR3 in amino acids: CASSVGQGTHNEQFC. The CDR3 coding sequence is TGTGCCAGCAGCGTTGGACAGGGCACCCACAATGAGCAGTTCTGC. This sequence joins TRBV7-9 and TRBJ2-1, with 8 nucleotides matching TRBD1. Germline V gene data show CDR1 as SEHNR and CDR2 as FQNEAQ (reference sequence). The CDR3 runs 15 residues. After removal of 5 bases from V and 5 bases from J, the junction contained 8 bases not matched to a gene.

The CDR3 is CASSFGTGNGYTF. The CDR3 DNA reads as TGTGCCAGCAGTTTTGGGACAGGGAATGGCTACACCTTC. The chain links TRBV28 to TRBJ1-2; 9 bases align to TRBD1. With 3 bases clipped from V and 6 bases from J, the junction kept 2 bases outside the gene matches. Per germline, CDR1 MDHEN and CDR2 SYDVKM. The CDR3 loop spans 13 amino acids.

This clonotype was counted a few times. The chain carries TRBV12-3 or TRBV12-4 and TRBJ2-7; maybe TRBD2 (5 bases). CDR3 size: 14 residues. The V end was cut by 1 base, the J end by 3 bases, with 10 bases between. The CDR3 spells CASSLEVGVYEQYF. The CDR3 DNA reads TGTGCCAGCAGTTTAGAGGTGGGAGTCTACGAGCAGTACTTC.

V and J are TRBV19 and TRBJ1-6, with D possibly TRBD1 on 6 matching bases. Per germline, CDR1 LNHDA and CDR2 SQIVND (reference sequence). The ends were cut back, 11 bases at V and 4 bases at J, with 15 bases in the middle. The CDR3 sequence is 14 residues long. The CDR3 DNA reads TGTGCCGCCAAAGGGCAGGGGTATAATTCACCCCTCCACTTT. Amino acid sequence: CAAKGQGYNSPLHF.

This clonotype appeared a few times. This chain connects TRBV7-9 to TRBJ1-3, with D possibly being TRBD1 (6 bases). Trimming shortened V by 10 bases and J by 1 base, and 14 bases separated the two germline ends. The CDR3 has 14 residues. From germline, CDR1 is SEHNR and CDR2 FQNEAQ (reference sequence). CDR3 region: CAIQGGASGNTIYF. For the CDR3, the DNA is TGTGCCATTCAAGGGGGGGCGTCTGGAAACACCATATATTTT. The whole variable domain, remainder taken from reference TRBV7-9 and TRBJ1-3, is DTGVSQNPRHKITKRGQNVTFRCDPISEHNRLYWYRQTLGQGPEFLTYFQNEAQLEKSRLLSDRFSAERPKGSFSTLEIQRTEQGDSAMYLCAIQGGASGNTIYFGEGSWLTVV.

In this sample, this clonotype turned up many times. The chain employs TRBV7-2 and TRBJ2-7, with 8 bases matching TRBD1. Trimming cost V 1 base and J 4 bases; bases outside gene matches: 3. Germline V lookup: CDR1 SGHTA, CDR2 FQGNSA. The CDR3 runs to 14 residues. The CDR3 sequence is CASSLGNRGYEQYF. The CDR3 nucleotides are TGTGCCAGCAGCTTAGGAAACAGGGGGTACGAGCAGTACTTC.

Details on this clonotype: A read error is possible here, since a much larger clone lies one base away. V gene TRBV19 combines with J gene TRBJ1-1, with D perhaps matching TRBD1 (5 bases). The germline CDR1 and CDR2 sequences are LNHDA and SQIVND (reference sequence). The CDR3 is 14 residues long. The V gene lost 3 bases and the J gene lost 4 bases, with 12 bases spanning the gap. The CDR3 loop is CASSMAGSGTEAFF. Written as DNA, the CDR3 is TGTGCCAGTAGTATGGCAGGGTCGGGCACTGAAGCTTTCTTT. Using reference TRBV19 and TRBJ1-1 for the parts outside the CDR3, the full variable domain is DGGITQSPKYLFRKEGQNVTLSCEQNLNHDAMYWYRQDPGQGLRLIYYSQIVNDFQKGDIAEGYSVSREKKESFPLTVTSAQKNPTAFYLCASSMAGSGTEAFFGQGTRLTVV.

The rearrangement uses TRBV20-1 and TRBJ2-6; D gene ambiguous. The V end was cut by 4 bases, the J end by 0 bases, with 4 bases between. The CDR3 loop spans 13 amino acids. Germline V gives CDR1 DFQATT, CDR2 SNEGSKA (reference sequence). CDR3 bases: TGCAGTGCTAAAGTCTCTGGGGCCAACGTCCTGACTTTC. Protein product: CSAKVSGANVLTF.

This clonotype was counted many times. The V call is TRBV5-1, the J call TRBJ2-5, with D perhaps matching TRBD1 (5 bases). Trimming cost V 5 bases and J 4 bases, with 9 bases left between them. The CDR3 spans 12 residues. Germline CDR1 SGHRS, CDR2 YFSETQ. The CDR3 spells CASRGLIETQYF. The CDR3 region has the DNA TGCGCCAGCAGGGGGCTTATAGAGACCCAGTACTTC.

The table lists this clonotype with a few counts. The genes are TRBV24-1 and TRBJ2-2; D unclear. The germline V gene encodes CDR1 KGHDR and CDR2 SFDVKD. V was clipped by 8 bases and J by 1 base, with 13 bases between them. The length of the CDR3 is 15 residues. CDR3 sequence (DNA): TGTGCCACCACGACCGGCACCGGGAACACCGGGGAGCTGTTTTTT. Translated, it gives CATTTGTGNTGELFF.

The CDR3 DNA reads as TGTGCCACCAGCAGTTACTCTGGGGGCCGCTATGGCTACACCTTC. Residues: CATSSYSGGRYGYTF. The chain has TRBV15 and TRBJ1-2; the D gene is possibly TRBD1 (6 bases). The V end lost 3 bases, the J end lost 4 bases, and 15 bases lay between the germline ends. This CDR3 region has 15 residues. CDR1 and CDR2 from the germline V gene are LNHNV and YYDKDF (reference sequence).

This clonotype occurred many times. The J gene is TRBJ1-6, the V gene TRBV28; D is uncertain. Per germline, CDR1 MDHEN and CDR2 SYDVKM. The CDR3 totals 13 residues. V was shortened by 4 bases and J by 8 bases, with 9 bases between the two germline ends. The CDR3 protein is CASSSSGDSPLHF. In nucleotides, the CDR3 is TGTGCCAGCAGTTCCTCCGGGGATTCACCCCTCCACTTT.

The rearrangement joins TRBV29-1 to TRBJ1-2; 10 bases match TRBD1. V was pared by 3 bases and J by 5 bases, with 3 bases of the junction left unmatched. CDR1 is SQVTM and CDR2 is ANQGSEA in the germline V gene. The CDR3 runs 13 residues. The DNA of the CDR3 is TGCAGCGTTGATCTGGACAGGGGGTATGGCTACACCTTC. Translation gives CSVDLDRGYGYTF. Based on the CDR3 plus reference TRBV29-1 and TRBJ1-2, the full variable domain is SAVISQKPSRDICQRGTSLTIQCQVDSQVTMMFWYRQQPGQSLTLIATANQGSEATYESGFVIDKFPISRPNLTFSTLTVSNMSPEDSSIYLCSVDLDRGYGYTFGSGTRLTVV.

The chain joins TRBV6-6 to TRBJ1-5, with D possibly being TRBD1 (5 bases). V dropped 6 bases and J dropped 6 bases, with 21 bases sitting between them. This CDR3 spans 16 amino acids. Per the germline V gene, CDR1 is MNHNY and CDR2 is SVGAGI (reference sequence). CDR3 loop: CASSDTGTALRQPQHF. CDR3 sequence (DNA): TGTGCCAGCAGCGATACCGGGACCGCACTCCGTCAGCCCCAGCATTTT.

The V gene is TRBV20-1, the J gene TRBJ2-5; 9 bases line up with TRBD1. This CDR3 comprises 15 residues. CDR1 and CDR2 from the germline V gene are DFQATT and SNEGSKA (reference sequence). V lost 6 bases, J lost 7 bases, and 15 bases stayed unmatched. CDR3 sequence (DNA): TGCAGTGCGCAACTCTCGGGACAGGGAAGCGGGACCCAGTACTTC. Its translation is CSAQLSGQGSGTQYF.

This clonotype was observed at least ten times. The V and J genes are TRBV7-2 and TRBJ1-3; no clear D gene. V was cut by 5 bases and J by 2 bases, with 13 bases left in between. CDR3 length: 15 amino acids. Germline V gene sequence: CDR1 SGHTA, CDR2 FQGNSA. In DNA, the CDR3 is TGTGCCAGCAGCCTGACCTGGTTGGCTGGAAACACCATATATTTT. Protein: CASSLTWLAGNTIYF. The entire variable domain, with the rest obtained from reference TRBV7-2 and TRBJ1-3, is as follows: GAGVSQSPSNKVTEKGKDVELRCDPISGHTALYWYRQSLGQGLEFLIYFQGNSAPDKSGLPSDRFSAERTGGSVSTLTIQRTQQEDSAVYLCASSLTWLAGNTIYFGEGSWLTVV.

V is TRBV2 and J is TRBJ1-2, with D maybe TRBD1 (6 bases). The length of the CDR3 is 15 residues. V gave up 8 bases and J gave up 4 bases, with 20 bases separating them. CDR1 is SNHLY and CDR2 is FYNNEI in the germline V gene. CDR3 residues: CASSRLTGDLYGYTF. The CDR3 nucleotides are TGTGCCAGCTCACGTCTGACAGGAGATCTCTATGGCTACACCTTC.

This clonotype has a handful of counts. Here the CDR3 DNA reads TGTGCCAGCAGCCCTATCCCGGGACAGGGAGAGGGCTATAATTCACCCCTCCACTTT. This gives the protein CASSPIPGQGEGYNSPLHF. This chain uses TRBV7-2 with TRBJ1-6; the match to TRBD1 covers 9 bases. The V and J ends lost 5 bases and 3 bases, in that order; junction bases with no gene match: 14. This CDR3 is built from 19 residues. Germline values: CDR1 SGHTA, CDR2 FQGNSA.

This clonotype has a handful of counts. The chain combines TRBV12-3 or TRBV12-4 with TRBJ2-5; a possible D gene is TRBD1 (6 bases). The CDR3 is 14 residues long. The V and J ends lost 6 bases and 6 bases respectively, with 17 bases between them. For the CDR3, the DNA is TGTGCCAGCAGCTTAACAACAGGGTCTAAGACCCAGTACTTC. This sequence encodes CASSLTTGSKTQYF.

The rearrangement uses TRBV20-1 and TRBJ1-1, with D maybe TRBD1 (5 bases). This CDR3 spans 14 amino acids. Germline CDR1 is DFQATT and CDR2 is SNEGSKA (reference sequence). Deletions cut 3 bases from V and 4 bases from J, with 15 bases between. This CDR3 is CSASHRRVGTEAFF. For the CDR3, the DNA is TGCAGTGCTAGCCACCGCAGGGTCGGCACTGAAGCTTTCTTT.

V gene TRBV12-3 or TRBV12-4 combines with J gene TRBJ1-1; no clear D gene. The CDR3 has 13 amino acids. Trimming took 3 bases from V and 6 from J, leaving 11 bases between them. CDR3 loop: CASSLKYLAEAFF. CDR3 coding DNA: TGTGCCAGCAGTTTGAAGTATTTAGCTGAAGCTTTCTTT.

This clonotype showed up just a few times. This chain connects TRBV6-2 or TRBV6-3 to TRBJ2-5; no reliable D call. V lost 5 bases to trimming and J lost 5 bases, with 6 bases between them. CDR1 MNHEY and CDR2 SVGEGT come from the germline V gene. The CDR3 is made up of 11 amino acids. CDR3: CASSAPETQYF. CDR3 nucleotides: TGTGCCAGCAGTGCCCCGGAGACCCAGTACTTC.

On this clonotype: Just one base apart from a much larger clone, this may be a read error. No conserved phenylalanine or tryptophan is present at the end of the CDR3, so a read error is the likely explanation. The chain couples TRBV29-1 to TRBJ2-7; the D call may be TRBD1 or TRBD2 (6 bases each). CDR3 length equals 14 residues. Looked up from germline, CDR1 is SQVTM and CDR2 is ANQGSEA. Trimming removed 1 base from V and 6 bases from J, with 16 bases in between. The CDR3 coding sequence is TGCAGCGTTGAAGTCCAGGGGAGGATGGTCGAGCAGTACCTC. This codes for CSVEVQGRMVEQYL.

This clonotype was counted a few times. The chain has TRBV19 and TRBJ1-1; D gene ambiguous. The CDR3 covers 13 residues. Trimming pared 4 bases from V and 3 bases from J, leaving 9 bases between. CDR1 is LNHDA and CDR2 is SQIVND in the germline V gene (reference sequence). In nucleotides, the CDR3 is TGTGCCAGTAGTAGCGACGGATACACTGAAGCTTTCTTT. Protein sequence: CASSSDGYTEAFF.

This clonotype was picked up many times. This chain connects TRBV25-1 to TRBJ1-2; TRBD1 agrees at 9 bases. Germline CDR1 MGHDK, CDR2 SYGVNS. J lost 4 bases, V lost 6 bases, and 9 bases had no gene match. The CDR3 extends over 15 amino acids. Here the CDR3 DNA reads TGTGCCAGCAGCTTACCGGGACAGGGATTCTATGGCTACACCTTC. Its protein is CASSLPGQGFYGYTF.

The chain joins TRBV11-2 to TRBJ2-5; a weak D match, TRBD2 (5 bases). V was cut by 1 base and J by 5 bases, with 11 bases left in between. The CDR3 loop spans 14 amino acids. Germline CDR1 and CDR2: SGHAT and FQNNGV. For the CDR3, the DNA is TGTGCCAGCAGCTTAGCGGGGAACGTGGAGACCCAGTACTTC. This codes for CASSLAGNVETQYF.

The V and J genes are TRBV12-3 or TRBV12-4 and TRBJ1-5; D gene ambiguous. CDR3 length equals 16 residues. V was cut by 3 bases and J by 3 bases, with 15 bases left in between. The CDR3 sequence is CASSLVFGAPNQPQHF. CDR3 nucleotide sequence: TGTGCCAGCAGTTTGGTTTTTGGAGCACCCAATCAGCCCCAGCATTTT.

This clonotype was picked up a small number of times. The chain joins TRBV6-2 or TRBV6-3 to TRBJ1-4; 7 bases fit TRBD1. The V gene end was trimmed by 6 bases and the J gene end by 4 bases; junction bases not matched to a gene: 5. The germline V gene has CDR1 MNHEY and CDR2 SVGEGT. The CDR3 is made up of 14 amino acids. The CDR3 protein is CASSMGQSNEKLFF. CDR3 coding DNA: TGTGCCAGCAGCATGGGACAGAGTAATGAAAAACTGTTTTTT.

A few counts support this clonotype. The V gene is TRBV5-1, the J gene TRBJ1-3; TRBD1 aligns across 10 bases. Germline V gene data show CDR1 as SGHRS and CDR2 as YFSETQ. The CDR3 covers 15 residues. The J segment lost 2 bases and the V segment lost 3 bases, leaving 2 bases of the junction unmatched. The CDR3 sequence: CASSSGTGAGNTIYF. As DNA, the CDR3 is TGCGCCAGCAGCTCGGGGACAGGGGCTGGAAACACCATATATTTT.

CDR3 loop: CAWNDRVGTEAFF. The CDR3 DNA reads TGTGCCTGGAATGACAGGGTGGGCACTGAAGCTTTCTTT. The chain uses TRBV11-2 and TRBJ1-1; 7 bases fit TRBD1. The germline CDR1 and CDR2 sequences are SGHAT and FQNNGV. V shed 11 bases, J shed 4 bases, and the junction held 10 bases outside the gene matches. CDR3 length: 13 residues.